The 18 T cell receptor beta chains reported below all come from one sample, sequenced in a study of T cells in women clearing cervical HPV infection. Sequencing was performed with immunoSEQ multiplex PCR; in TCRdb, only in-frame clones are kept and a portion is missing. This listing includes 45,000 to 50,000 clones. Sequenced sample: blood buffy coat. The source is a woman between 18 and 69 years old with a cervical HPV16 infection that either progressed to CIN3+ or cleared (not recorded which).

Comment on this clone: The read is 3 residues too short to cover the CDR3 end, so that end is filled in from the germline J gene. The chain joins TRBV20-1 to TRBJ1-1, with a tentative D call TRBD1 (6 bases). CDR1 and CDR2 (germline): DFQATT, SNEGSKA (reference sequence). This CDR3 region has 14 residues. The V end was cut by 5 bases, the J end by 1 base, with 14 bases between. The part of the CDR3 DNA that was read is TGCAGTGCTCGCCGGGACACTTCGAACACTGAA. Protein: CSARRDTSNTE. The whole CDR3 region reads CSARRDTSNTEAFF.

The CDR3 DNA, read in part, is TGTGCCAGCAGCCAATCAGTCTACAATGAG. Amino acid sequence: CASSQSVYNE. The CDR3 in its entirety is CASSQSVYNEQFF. The chain links TRBV4-2 to TRBJ2-1; D is uncertain. Sequencing ends 3 residues short of the CDR3 end; the germline J gene provides the rest. Germline CDR1 LGHNA, CDR2 YNFKEQ. The CDR3 runs 13 residues. Trimming removed 2 bases from V and 3 bases from J, with 5 bases in between.

In regard to this clone: Distinct nucleotide sequences in the sample also encode this CDR3. The part of the CDR3 DNA that was read is TGTGCCAGCAGGCGACAGGGAAACACTGAA. It yields the protein CASRRQGNTE. The entire CDR3 reads CASRRQGNTEAFF. This sequence joins TRBV6-2 or TRBV6-3 and TRBJ1-1; the match to TRBD1 covers 7 bases. The read terminates 3 residues before the CDR3 end, so the remaining end is supplied by the germline J gene. With 6 bases clipped from V and 2 bases from J, the junction kept 3 bases outside the gene matches. The length of the CDR3 is 13 residues. Germline lookup yields CDR1 MNHEY and CDR2 SVGEGT.

A word on this clone: The DNA ends 3 residues before the CDR3 does, and the rest of the CDR3 is filled in from the germline J gene. The chain joins TRBV30 to TRBJ2-2; 10 positions match TRBD2. V lost 1 base, J lost 4 bases, and 12 bases stayed unmatched. CDR1 and CDR2 from the germline V gene are GTSNPN and SVGIG (reference sequence). CDR3 length: 18 amino acids. CDR3 in amino acids: CAWSGLAGDLSGTGELFF. The CDR3 DNA, read in part, is TGTGCCTGGAGTGGACTAGCGGGCGACCTGAGCGGCACCGGGGAG. Full variable domain (outside the CDR3, taken from reference TRBV30 and TRBJ2-2): SQTIHQWPATLVQPVGSPLSLECTVEGTSNPNLYWYRQAAGRGLQLLFYSVGIGQISSEVPQNLSASRPQDRQFILSSKKLLLSDSGFYLCAWSGLAGDLSGTGELFFGEGSRLTVL.

As for this clone: Read sequence stops 3 residues before the CDR3 end, and the germline J gene provides the missing end. The chain recombines TRBV5-1 with TRBJ1-4; D gene unclear. This CDR3 is 16 amino acids long. The V end lost 4 bases, the J end lost 3 bases, and 16 bases lay between the germline ends. The germline V gene has CDR1 SGHRS and CDR2 YFSETQ. The DNA read from the CDR3 is TGCGCCAGCAGCCCGCAAGCAGGAGGCTCTAATGAAAAA. It specifies CASSPQAGGSNEK. The whole CDR3 sequence is CASSPQAGGSNEKLFF.

With regard to this clone: From the germline J gene comes the end of the CDR3, since the read stops 3 residues before it. The genes are TRBV19 and TRBJ2-7; weak D call: TRBD2 (6 bases). The CDR3 sequence is 18 residues long. The germline V gene encodes CDR1 LNHDA and CDR2 SQIVND (reference sequence). V dropped 4 bases and J dropped 4 bases, with 26 bases sitting between them. CDR3 bases read: TGTGCCAGTAGTACGGTTGGGGACTCCAACCCGGCTATGTACGAG. Amino acid sequence: CASSTVGDSNPAMYE. Given in full, the CDR3 is CASSTVGDSNPAMYEQYF.

With regard to this clone: The read ends 3 residues early relative to the CDR3; the germline J gene fills the gap. V gene TRBV7-3 combines with J gene TRBJ2-2, with TRBD1 matching over 7 bases. Germline V gene data show CDR1 as SGHTA and CDR2 as FQGTGA. This CDR3 is 14 amino acids long. With V trimmed by 8 bases and J by 7 bases, 10 bases remained unmatched. Incomplete CDR3 DNA: TGTGCCAGCCGACAGGGCCCCGGGATCGGGGAG. Translating gives CASRQGPGIGE. From start to end, the CDR3 is CASRQGPGIGELFF.

The sequenced part of the CDR3 DNA is TGCGCCAGCAGTGGGCAGGCCAGCTCCTATAATTCACCC. Its protein is CASSGQASSYNSP. The complete CDR3 reads CASSGQASSYNSPLHF. The rearrangement links TRBV10-1 to TRBJ1-6; no definite D call. The CDR3 end falls 3 residues outside the read, so it is completed with the germline J gene. The germline V gene encodes CDR1 WNHNN and CDR2 SYGVQD (reference sequence). The CDR3 has 16 residues. Trimming pared 4 bases from V and 0 bases from J, leaving 10 bases between.

CDR3 DNA, as far as it was read: TGTGCCAGCAGCTTAGCAACAGCGGGGACAGAGACC. Translation gives CASSLATAGTET. The CDR3 as a whole reads CASSLATAGTETQYF. The chain combines TRBV7-9 with TRBJ2-5, with 7 bases matching TRBD2. Sequencing ends 3 residues short of the CDR3 end; the germline J gene provides the rest. The germline CDR1 and CDR2 sequences are SEHNR and FQNEAQ (reference sequence). J was trimmed by 4 bases and V by 0 bases; bases with no gene match: 5. The CDR3 contains 15 residues.

As concerns this clone: The sequenced fragment ends 3 residues before the CDR3 boundary, so the rest is inferred from the germline J gene. This chain joins TRBV6-2 or TRBV6-3 and TRBJ2-1; TRBD1 is a possible D gene (8 bases). Germline CDR1 and CDR2: MNHEY and SVGEGT. V lost 6 bases to trimming and J lost 5 bases, with 20 bases between them. The CDR3 runs to 16 residues. The sequenced part of the CDR3 DNA is TGTGCCAGCAGGCTAAGCGGGACAGGTAGGAACAATGAG. Translating gives CASRLSGTGRNNE. The entire CDR3 protein reads CASRLSGTGRNNEQFF.

As concerns this clone: The read terminates 3 residues ahead of where the CDR3 ends, so the germline J gene completes it. This chain links TRBV2 with TRBJ2-7, with 15 positions matching TRBD2. CDR3 length: 16 residues. Germline CDR1 SNHLY, CDR2 FYNNEI. J was trimmed by 3 bases and V by 6 bases; bases with no gene match: 6. The CDR3 protein is CASRGLAGGRDYEQYF. The covered CDR3 bases are TGTGCCAGCAGGGGACTAGCGGGAGGTCGCGACTACGAG.

A note on this clone: The CDR3 is cut off 3 residues early in the read; its end comes from the germline J gene. The V gene is TRBV7-3, the J gene TRBJ1-6; possible D gene TRBD1, 6 bases. V lost 3 bases, J lost 5 bases, and 8 bases lay in between. In germline, CDR1 is SGHTA, CDR2 FQGTGA. The length of the CDR3 is 14 residues. CDR3: CASSFGQHNSPLHF. The sequenced part of the CDR3 DNA is TGTGCCAGCAGCTTTGGACAGCATAATTCACCC.

Notes on this clone: The read ends 3 residues early relative to the CDR3; the germline J gene fills the gap. The genes are TRBV30 and TRBJ2-7; possibly TRBD1 for D (5 bases). Germline assignment: CDR1 GTSNPN and CDR2 SVGIG (reference sequence). Trimming shortened V by 1 base and J by 4 bases, and 5 bases separated the two germline ends. The CDR3 totals 11 residues. The CDR3 is CAWSEGYEQYF. CDR3 DNA (partial): TGTGCCTGGAGTGAGGGGTACGAG.

With respect to this clone: The CDR3 extends 3 residues past the end of the read, so its final part is completed from the germline J gene. The chain uses TRBV19 and TRBJ2-5, with 9 bases matching TRBD2. CDR1 and CDR2 (germline): LNHDA, SQIVND (reference sequence). This CDR3 is built from 17 residues. Trimming took 1 base from V and 2 from J; bases not matched to a gene: 8. This CDR3 is CASSIVLAGSRQETQYF. Incomplete CDR3 DNA: TGTGCCAGTAGTATAGTCCTAGCGGGATCGAGGCAAGAGACC. Full variable domain (missing parts from reference TRBV19 and TRBJ2-5): DGGITQSPKYLFRKEGQNVTLSCEQNLNHDAMYWYRQDPGQGLRLIYYSQIVNDFQKGDIAEGYSVSREKKESFPLTVTSAQKNPTAFYLCASSIVLAGSRQETQYFGPGTRLLVL.

Of note for this clone: The read comes to an end 3 residues before the CDR3 does, leaving the germline J gene to fill in the end. The chain combines TRBV29-1 with TRBJ2-1; the match to TRBD2 covers 7 bases. J lost 0 bases, V lost 8 bases, and 10 bases had no gene match. This CDR3 contains 15 residues. In germline, CDR1 is SQVTM, CDR2 ANQGSEA. Partial CDR3 DNA: TGCAGCAGCAGAGAACTAGCGAGCTCCTACAATGAG. Amino acids: CSSRELASSYNE. In full, the CDR3 is CSSRELASSYNEQFF.

Turning to this clone: The read is 3 residues too short to cover the CDR3 end, so that end is filled in from the germline J gene. V is TRBV19 and J is TRBJ1-2; possibly TRBD1 for D (6 bases). Germline V lookup: CDR1 LNHDA, CDR2 SQIVND (reference sequence). This CDR3 region has 14 residues. V lost 6 bases and J lost 7, with 18 bases in between. CDR3 residues: CASSPGVPPFGYTF. CDR3 bases read: TGTGCCAGTAGCCCAGGGGTTCCCCCTTTTGGC.

Concerning this clone itself: The CDR3 end falls 3 residues outside the read, so it is completed with the germline J gene. The J gene is TRBJ2-5, the V gene TRBV7-3, with no clear D. Germline loops: CDR1 SGHTA, CDR2 FQGTGA. The CDR3 sequence is 13 residues long. CDR3 amino acids: CASSLTGSGTQYF. Incomplete CDR3 DNA: TGTGCCAGCAGCTTAACGGGCAGTGGAACC.

A note on this clone: Read sequence stops 3 residues before the CDR3 end, and the germline J gene provides the missing end. The chain couples TRBV30 to TRBJ2-4; TRBD1 matches at 8 bases. Germline CDR1 is GTSNPN and CDR2 is SVGIG (reference sequence). CDR3 length equals 13 residues. V trimming: 4 bases; J trimming: 9 bases; junction bases outside the gene matches: 8. The CDR3 DNA, read in part, is TGTGCCTGGACTAAGGACAGGGAAGGCATT. It codes for CAWTKDREGI. The full-length CDR3 reads as CAWTKDREGIQYF.